The 5 T cell receptor beta chains in this list originate from one sample, sequenced in a study of shared clonotypes between healthy human individuals. The naive CD8 subset, CD45RO-negative cells positively selected for CCR7, excluded terminally differentiated effector memory CD45RA+ cells. Sequenced by immunoSEQ multiplex PCR; TCRdb stores in-frame clones only, minus some. This table has 2 million to 2.5 million clones, roughly 91% appearing once. The sample was naive CD8+ T cells from PBMCs. The receptors here all came from a man aged 18 to 30 in good health. Some clones in this sample may be carry-over from other donors' samples.

The rearrangement links TRBV7-9 to TRBJ2-7; 15 bases line up with TRBD2. Germline CDR1 SEHNR, CDR2 FQNEAQ (reference sequence). V lost 1 base to trimming and J lost 4 bases; unmatched junction nucleotides: 2. The CDR3 has 16 amino acids. DNA for the CDR3: TGTGCCAGCAGCTTAGATGGGACTAGCGGGAGGTACGAGCAGTACTTC. Translated, it gives CASSLDGTSGRYEQYF.

This clone was recorded only once. This chain links TRBV6-5 with TRBJ2-1; 8 nucleotides line up with TRBD1. V lost 5 bases, J lost 4 bases, and 4 bases stayed unmatched. The CDR3 covers 14 residues. CDR1 and CDR2 (germline): MNHEY, SVGAGI. CDR3 sequence (DNA): TGTGCCAGCAGTCCGGGACAGGTATACAATGAGCAGTTCTTC. Encoded protein: CASSPGQVYNEQFF.

The V gene is TRBV2, the J gene TRBJ1-4; D is unresolved. In germline, CDR1 is SNHLY, CDR2 FYNNEI. CDR3 length: 15 amino acids. Trimming removed 6 bases at V and 8 bases at J, with 19 bases between. The CDR3 protein is CASRDADVSREKLFF. The CDR3 nucleotides read TGTGCCAGCAGGGACGCTGACGTGTCAAGGGAAAAACTGTTTTTT.

This chain links TRBV6-1 with TRBJ1-1, with D perhaps matching TRBD1 (5 bases). CDR1 is MNHNS, CDR2 SASEGT, per germline. The CDR3 extends over 14 amino acids. The V end was cut by 3 bases, the J end by 1 base, with 9 bases between. CDR3 in DNA: TGTGCCAGCAGTGACAAACAGGAGAACACTGAAGCTTTCTTT. Amino acid sequence: CASSDKQENTEAFF.

The rearrangement links TRBV4-3 to TRBJ2-1, with D tentatively TRBD1 (6 bases). CDR1 and CDR2 (germline): LGHNA, YSLEER. The CDR3 covers 14 residues. Trimming stripped 3 bases from V and 10 bases from J, with 16 bases between. The CDR3 loop is CASSHDPTGHEQFF. The CDR3 DNA follows: TGCGCCAGCAGCCATGACCCTACAGGGCACGAGCAGTTCTTC.